These 17 T cell receptor beta chains share one sample of origin, sequenced in a study of neurological immune-mediated disorders. TCRdb itself ran the 5' RACE reads through MiXCR, one entry per CDR3 protein. The sample holds 65,000 to 70,000 distinct CDR3 sequences, about 4% seen once. Source material: PBMCs. The receptors come from a young man with multiple sclerosis.

This clonotype was seen at least ten times. At one boundary the junction diverges from the germline segment, which might be a read error. V is TRBV12-3 or TRBV12-4 and J is TRBJ1-5, with D hard to call. This CDR3 has 13 residues. CDR3 nucleotide sequence: TGTGCCAGCAGTTCCGACGGGGAGAGGCCCCAGAATTTT. Its translation is CASSSDGERPQNF.

This clonotype was recorded at least ten times. The chain links TRBV25-1 to TRBJ2-5; 8 bases are a match to TRBD2. This CDR3 has 13 residues. With V trimmed by 8 bases and J by 10 bases, 12 bases remained unmatched. Per germline, CDR1 MGHDK and CDR2 SYGVNS. CDR3 amino acids: CASHGVPAGDQYF. The CDR3 nucleotides read TGTGCCAGCCACGGGGTACCAGCGGGGGACCAGTACTTC. The full variable domain, with the rest looked up from reference TRBV25-1 and TRBJ2-5, is EADIYQTPRYLVIGTGKKITLECSQTMGHDKMYWYQQDPGMELHLIHYSYGVNSTEKGDLSSESTVSRIRTEHFPLTLESARPSHTSQYLCASHGVPAGDQYFGPGTRLLVL.

V usage is TRBV18 and J usage is TRBJ1-1; TRBD1 is a possible D gene (5 bases). This CDR3 has 14 residues. In germline, CDR1 is KGHSH, CDR2 LQKENI. Trimming took off 8 bases at V and 4 bases at J, with 17 bases between the two ends. CDR3 in DNA: TGTGCCAGCAAGGACCAGGGTAGGGGCACTGAAGCTTTCTTT. It yields the protein CASKDQGRGTEAFF.

In this sample, this clonotype turned up many times. This chain connects TRBV4-2 to TRBJ2-2; TRBD2 matches 8 bases. The germline V gene encodes CDR1 LGHNA and CDR2 YNFKEQ. The J segment lost 7 bases and the V segment lost 0 bases, leaving 16 bases of the junction unmatched. The CDR3 covers 19 residues. The DNA of the CDR3 is TGTGCCAGCAGCCAAGATCTGCTAGCGGGCCCATTAGGGAACGGGGAGCTGTTTTTT. Translated, it gives CASSQDLLAGPLGNGELFF.

There are many counts of this clonotype. The chain recombines TRBV5-5 with TRBJ1-2; D is unresolved. Germline V gene data show CDR1 as SGHKS and CDR2 as YYEKEE (reference sequence). The CDR3 has 11 residues. V was shortened by 4 bases and J by 1 base, with 2 bases between the two germline ends. CDR3: CASSDNYGYTF. DNA of the CDR3: TGTGCCAGCAGCGATAACTATGGCTACACCTTC. The whole variable domain, filled in from reference TRBV5-5 and TRBJ1-2, reads DAGVTQSPTHLIKTRGQQVTLRCSPISGHKSVSWYQQVLGQGPQFIFQYYEKEERGRGNFPDRFSARQFPNYSSELNVNALLLGDSALYLCASSDNYGYTFGSGTRLTVV.

A remark on this clonotype: This sequence may be a read error, since a much larger clone differs from it by one base. The V call is TRBV2, the J call TRBJ2-1; the D gene could be TRBD1 or TRBD2 (5 bases each). This CDR3 is built from 13 residues. Germline lookup yields CDR1 SNHLY and CDR2 FYNNEI. V was trimmed by 6 bases and J by 4 bases, leaving 10 bases between them. Here the CDR3 reads CASRGVSYNEQFF. The CDR3 DNA reads as TGTGCCAGCAGGGGGGTCAGTTACAATGAGCAGTTCTTC.

This clonotype was observed at least ten times. This chain links TRBV5-1 with TRBJ2-7; 9 bases are a match to TRBD1. This CDR3 has 17 residues. From germline, CDR1 is SGHRS and CDR2 YFSETQ. V lost 6 bases to trimming and J lost 3 bases; unmatched junction nucleotides: 16. CDR3 sequence: CASTLAPQGAASYEQYF. CDR3 in DNA: TGCGCCAGCACCTTAGCACCACAGGGGGCAGCGAGCTACGAGCAGTACTTC. Based on the CDR3 plus reference TRBV5-1 and TRBJ2-7, the full variable domain is KAGVTQTPRYLIKTRGQQVTLSCSPISGHRSVSWYQQTPGQGLQFLFEYFSETQRNKGNFPGRFSGRQFSNSRSEMNVSTLELGDSALYLCASTLAPQGAASYEQYFGPGTRLTVT.

This clonotype was counted at least ten times. The V call is TRBV27, the J call TRBJ1-3, with D tentatively TRBD1 (6 bases). This CDR3 is built from 16 residues. The V end was cut by 3 bases, the J end by 0 bases, with 12 bases between. Germline lookup yields CDR1 MNHEY and CDR2 SMNVEV (reference sequence). CDR3 DNA: TGTGCCAGCAGTTTCATAGGGGGTTACTCTGGAAACACCATATATTTT. Its translation: CASSFIGGYSGNTIYF.

The V gene is TRBV5-1, the J gene TRBJ2-3; the D is unclear. Looked up from germline, CDR1 is SGHRS and CDR2 is YFSETQ. V dropped 0 bases and J dropped 4 bases, with 12 bases sitting between them. The CDR3 runs 15 residues. CDR3 in DNA: TGCGCCAGCAGCTTGGTCCTGGCCTCGGCAGATACGCAGTATTTT. Encoded protein: CASSLVLASADTQYF.

In its sample, this clonotype was seen many times. V gene TRBV10-2 combines with J gene TRBJ2-1; 9 bases agree with TRBD2. Germline-derived CDR1 and CDR2 are WSHSY and SAAADI. The V segment lost 0 bases and the J segment 9 bases; nucleotides outside the gene matches: 6. The CDR3 is 15 residues long. Here the CDR3 reads CASSESRLADSEQFF. The CDR3 DNA follows: TGCGCCAGCAGTGAGTCTCGACTAGCGGACAGTGAGCAGTTCTTC.

This clonotype was detected only a few times. It may be a read error: a sequence one base away is much more abundant. The chain has TRBV5-1 and TRBJ1-1, with D possibly matching TRBD1 (5 bases). V was shortened by 1 base and J by 4 bases, with 14 bases between the two germline ends. This CDR3 is built from 15 residues. Germline lookup yields CDR1 SGHRS and CDR2 YFSETQ. The CDR3 region is CASSLIPGKGTEAFF. The CDR3 coding sequence is TGCGCCAGCAGCTTGATACCAGGGAAGGGCACTGAAGCTTTCTTT.

This clonotype was detected many times. The chain links TRBV29-1 to TRBJ2-1; D gene ambiguous. The length of the CDR3 is 11 residues. CDR1 is SQVTM, CDR2 ANQGSEA, per germline. Trimming took 6 bases from V and 6 from J, leaving 9 bases between them. Here the CDR3 reads CSVQPGNEQFF. CDR3 DNA: TGCAGCGTCCAACCGGGCAATGAGCAGTTCTTC.

The J gene is TRBJ2-1, the V gene TRBV7-6; D gene unclear. Germline CDR1 reads SGHVS; CDR2 reads FNYEAQ. The V end lost 3 bases, the J end lost 4 bases, and 7 bases lay between the germline ends. This CDR3 region has 13 residues. The CDR3 DNA sequence: TGTGCCAGCAGCTTCCAGGCTTACAATGAGCAGTTCTTC. The encoded protein is CASSFQAYNEQFF.

This clonotype was picked up a small number of times. The V and J genes are TRBV4-3 and TRBJ2-7, with TRBD1 matching over 9 bases. The CDR3 is made up of 17 amino acids. After removal of 1 base from V and 3 bases from J, the junction contained 10 bases not matched to a gene. The germline V gene has CDR1 LGHNA and CDR2 YSLEER. CDR3 loop: CASSQGWGTGNFYEQYF. The CDR3 DNA reads TGCGCCAGCAGCCAAGGATGGGGGACAGGGAATTTCTACGAGCAGTACTTC.

The table lists this clonotype with many counts. This chain connects TRBV7-8 to TRBJ1-5; a weak D match, TRBD1 (5 bases). V was shortened by 3 bases and J by 1 base, with 7 bases between the two germline ends. Germline V gene data show CDR1 as SGHVS and CDR2 as FQNEAQ. The CDR3 runs 14 residues. CDR3 coding DNA: TGTGCCAGCAGCTTTGGGGCCAGCAATCAGCCCCAGCATTTT. Its translation: CASSFGASNQPQHF.

This clonotype has ten or more counts. The genes are TRBV3-1 and TRBJ2-1; the match to TRBD1 covers 8 bases. Germline V CDR1 and CDR2: LGHDT, YNNKEL (reference sequence). V lost 4 bases and J lost 0; bases outside the gene matches: 5. This CDR3 has 16 residues. CDR3 loop: CASSPRTGSSYNEQFF. As DNA, the CDR3 is TGTGCCAGCAGCCCTAGGACAGGGAGCTCCTACAATGAGCAGTTCTTC.

This clonotype was found many times. The chain employs TRBV5-1 and TRBJ2-3; 10 nucleotides line up with TRBD2. Unmatched junction bases numbered 2, after V lost 4 bases and J lost 0 bases. Germline V gene data show CDR1 as SGHRS and CDR2 as YFSETQ. There are 15 residues in the CDR3. This CDR3 is CASSPGLASTDTQYF. In nucleotides, the CDR3 is TGCGCCAGCAGCCCGGGACTAGCGAGCACAGATACGCAGTATTTT.